These 20 T cell receptor beta chains share one sample of origin, sequenced in a study of T cell repertoires in cytomegalovirus infection. These TCRs' antigens remain unknown. TCRdb recomputed calls from the reads with MiXCR, one row per CDR3 protein. The sample yields around 230,000 distinct CDR3 sequences, 35% to 45% seen once. Sequenced here: CD8+ T cells from cultured PBMCs, sampled from culture after CMV antigen stimulation. The receptors derive from a human donor in good health (CMV status not recorded). Some clones in this sample may be carry-over from other donors' samples.

This clonotype was seen a handful of times. This chain links TRBV7-8 with TRBJ2-5, with 7 nucleotides matching TRBD1. Per germline, CDR1 SGHVS and CDR2 FQNEAQ. V shed 2 bases, J shed 2 bases, and the junction held 2 bases outside the gene matches. The CDR3 is 14 residues long. The CDR3 bases are TGTGCCAGCAGCTTAACCAGGGGGCAAGAGACCCAGTACTTC. Encoded protein: CASSLTRGQETQYF. Full variable domain (missing parts from reference TRBV7-8 and TRBJ2-5): GAGVSQSPRYKVAKRGQDVALRCDPISGHVSLFWYQQALGQGPEFLTYFQNEAQLDKSGLPSDRFFAERPEGSVSTLKIQRTQQEDSAVYLCASSLTRGQETQYFGPGTRLLVL.

The chain has TRBV7-2 and TRBJ2-3; D is unresolved. With 5 bases removed from V and 6 bases from J, the gap between germline ends came to 12 bases. Germline assignment: CDR1 SGHTA and CDR2 FQGNSA. The CDR3 extends over 13 amino acids. The CDR3 sequence is CASSQLGSDTQYF. The CDR3 nucleotides read TGTGCCAGCAGCCAGCTCGGCTCGGATACGCAGTATTTT. Based on the CDR3 plus reference TRBV7-2 and TRBJ2-3, the full variable domain is GAGVSQSPSNKVTEKGKDVELRCDPISGHTALYWYRQSLGQGLEFLIYFQGNSAPDKSGLPSDRFSAERTGGSVSTLTIQRTQQEDSAVYLCASSQLGSDTQYFGPGTRLTVL.

This clonotype was recorded a few times. The chain has TRBV7-9 and TRBJ2-1; 10 bases line up with TRBD2. The CDR3 has 15 residues. Germline CDR1 is SEHNR and CDR2 is FQNEAQ (reference sequence). Trimming at V came to 3 bases and at J to 4 bases, leaving 3 bases not matched to a gene. CDR3 sequence (DNA): TGTGCCAGCAGCTTCACTAGCGGGGTTTACAATGAGCAGTTCTTC. This sequence encodes CASSFTSGVYNEQFF.

The chain has TRBV20-1 and TRBJ2-7, with 7 positions matching TRBD1. This CDR3 spans 15 amino acids. CDR1 and CDR2 from the germline V gene are DFQATT and SNEGSKA (reference sequence). The V segment lost 2 bases and the J segment 3 bases; nucleotides outside the gene matches: 10. The CDR3 coding sequence is TGCAGTGCTAGATACCAAGGGGGCGGTATCTACGAGCAGTACTTC. Amino acids: CSARYQGGGIYEQYF.

The chain recombines TRBV28 with TRBJ2-7, with TRBD2 identical over 10 bases. With 5 bases clipped from V and 3 bases from J, the junction kept 10 bases outside the gene matches. There are 16 residues in the CDR3. From germline, CDR1 is MDHEN and CDR2 SYDVKM. The CDR3 DNA sequence: TGTGCCAGCAGTCGAGAAGCGGGAGGGCTCCTCTACGAGCAGTACTTC. This encodes CASSREAGGLLYEQYF.

This clonotype was seen more than once but under ten times. This chain links TRBV12-3 or TRBV12-4 with TRBJ2-7; TRBD2 is a possible D gene (5 bases). CDR3 length: 14 amino acids. Trimming shortened V by 4 bases and J by 3 bases, and 13 bases separated the two germline ends. The DNA of the CDR3 is TGTGCCAGCAGTTGGGGAGTCGGCGGCTACGAGCAGTACTTC. As protein: CASSWGVGGYEQYF.

The genes are TRBV5-4 and TRBJ2-1; D might be TRBD2 (6 bases). Looked up from germline, CDR1 is SGHNT and CDR2 is YYREEE (reference sequence). CDR3 length equals 15 residues. V was clipped by 1 base and J by 5 bases, with 13 bases between them. The CDR3: CASSLRRERDNEQFF. CDR3 coding DNA: TGTGCCAGCAGCTTGAGGCGGGAAAGGGACAATGAGCAGTTCTTC.

This clonotype came up once. The chain joins TRBV12-3 or TRBV12-4 to TRBJ2-2, with 7 bases lining up with TRBD1. The CDR3 extends over 14 amino acids. V gave up 8 bases and J gave up 5 bases; unmatched junction bases: 8. For the CDR3, the DNA is TGTGCCAGCCCGGTACAGGGGTTGACCGGGGAGCTGTTTTTT. This gives the protein CASPVQGLTGELFF.

The chain recombines TRBV7-9 with TRBJ1-1; possibly TRBD1 for D (6 bases). The V and J ends lost 11 bases and 2 bases respectively, with 12 bases between them. Germline CDR1 is SEHNR and CDR2 is FQNEAQ (reference sequence). This CDR3 spans 12 amino acids. The CDR3 DNA sequence: TGTGCCTCTACAGGGACAAACACTGAAGCTTTCTTT. Encoded protein: CASTGTNTEAFF.

This rearrangement joins TRBV5-6 to TRBJ1-1; unclear D gene. Germline V gene data show CDR1 as SGHDT and CDR2 as YYEEEE. The CDR3 covers 14 residues. V lost 2 bases, J lost 1 base, and 9 bases lay in between. The CDR3 region has the DNA TGTGCCAGCAGCTTTGTGCAGACGAACACTGAAGCTTTCTTT. Protein sequence: CASSFVQTNTEAFF. The full variable domain, completed using reference TRBV5-6 and TRBJ1-1, is DAGVTQSPTHLIKTRGQQVTLRCSPKSGHDTVSWYQQALGQGPQFIFQYYEEEERQRGNFPDRFSGHQFPNYSSELNVNALLLGDSALYLCASSFVQTNTEAFFGQGTRLTVV.

As DNA, the CDR3 is TGTGCCAGCAGCTCAGTGGAATGGGGCTACACCTTC. It codes for CASSSVEWGYTF. The J gene is TRBJ1-2, the V gene TRBV7-4; D remains ambiguous. V was cut by 4 bases and J by 8 bases, with 11 bases left in between. The CDR3 covers 12 residues. CDR1 is SGHVT, CDR2 SQSDAQ, per germline.

The rearrangement links TRBV12-3 or TRBV12-4 to TRBJ2-1; D not certain. The CDR3 is 15 amino acids. Trimming left V 6 bases short and J 0 bases short, with 12 bases between. The CDR3 sequence is CASSSSFSSYNEQFF. The DNA for the CDR3 is TGTGCCAGCAGCTCGAGTTTTAGCTCCTACAATGAGCAGTTCTTC.

This clonotype showed up just a few times. The gene calls are TRBV7-9 and TRBJ2-2; 8 bases fit TRBD1. V gave up 7 bases and J gave up 2 bases; unmatched junction bases: 9. Germline V gene lookup returns CDR1 SEHNR and CDR2 FQNEAQ (reference sequence). The CDR3 is 16 amino acids. CDR3 DNA sequence: TGTGCCAGCACTCGTATTGGACAGGGAAACACCGGGGAGCTGTTTTTT. Protein: CASTRIGQGNTGELFF.

The chain joins TRBV7-9 to TRBJ2-1, with D unclear. Germline V CDR1 and CDR2: SEHNR, FQNEAQ (reference sequence). The CDR3 consists of 15 residues. Trimming shortened V by 1 base and J by 10 bases, and 17 bases separated the two germline ends. CDR3 loop: CASSLVGSKAHEQFF. DNA for the CDR3: TGTGCCAGCAGCTTAGTGGGCTCGAAGGCGCACGAGCAGTTCTTC. The entire variable domain, with the rest obtained from reference TRBV7-9 and TRBJ2-1, is as follows: DTGVSQNPRHKITKRGQNVTFRCDPISEHNRLYWYRQTLGQGPEFLTYFQNEAQLEKSRLLSDRFSAERPKGSFSTLEIQRTEQGDSAMYLCASSLVGSKAHEQFFGPGTRLTVL.

This chain connects TRBV7-3 to TRBJ2-3; D is unresolved. This CDR3 contains 12 residues. Trimming took 1 base from V and 4 from J, leaving 3 bases between them. CDR1 is SGHTA, CDR2 FQGTGA, per germline. The CDR3 sequence is CASSLNSDTQYF. Here the CDR3 DNA reads TGTGCCAGCAGCTTAAACTCAGATACGCAGTATTTT.

The chain uses TRBV4-2 and TRBJ1-5, with 7 bases that match TRBD1. Trimming took 0 bases from V and 4 from J; bases not matched to a gene: 6. Germline V gene sequence: CDR1 LGHNA, CDR2 YNFKEQ. CDR3 length: 16 amino acids. This chain's CDR3 is CASSQEFGTANQPQHF. For the CDR3, the DNA is TGTGCCAGCAGCCAAGAATTCGGGACAGCGAATCAGCCCCAGCATTTT.

The J gene is TRBJ2-7, the V gene TRBV15; no clear D gene. The V end was cut by 8 bases, the J end by 0 bases, with 8 bases between. Looked up from germline, CDR1 is LNHNV and CDR2 is YYDKDF (reference sequence). This CDR3 is built from 12 residues. Written as DNA, the CDR3 is TGTGCCACCGGATCAAGCTCCTACGAGCAGTACTTC. This encodes CATGSSSYEQYF.

As DNA, the CDR3 is TGTGCCTGGCGACTAGCGGATTCCGGTATGAGAAGGAATGAGCAGTTCTTC. Protein product: CAWRLADSGMRRNEQFF. The chain has TRBV30 and TRBJ2-1; 9 bases fit TRBD2. Germline lookup yields CDR1 GTSNPN and CDR2 SVGIG (reference sequence). The trim removed 5 bases at V and 7 bases at J, leaving 18 bases unmatched. The CDR3 is 17 amino acids.

The chain combines TRBV7-3 with TRBJ2-1; 7 nucleotides line up with TRBD2. The germline V gene has CDR1 SGHTA and CDR2 FQGTGA. The trim removed 7 bases at V and 8 bases at J, leaving 14 bases unmatched. The CDR3 covers 15 residues. The CDR3 spells CASTSRGRAGDEQFF. The CDR3 region has the DNA TGTGCCAGCACCTCTCGGGGGAGGGCCGGGGATGAGCAGTTCTTC.

This chain links TRBV24-1 with TRBJ2-5; a weak D match, TRBD1 (5 bases). The V gene lost 12 bases and the J gene lost 0 bases, with 10 bases spanning the gap. CDR3 length: 12 amino acids. Germline V gene lookup returns CDR1 KGHDR and CDR2 SFDVKD. The CDR3 is CAAKGHQETQYF. The CDR3 DNA reads as TGTGCCGCCAAGGGGCACCAAGAGACCCAGTACTTC.